This T cell receptor (beta chain) came from a study of T-cell memory formation after mild COVID-19. This clonotype was seen a handful of times. V was shortened by 4 bases and J by 6 bases, with 13 bases between the two germline ends. Per germline, CDR1 SGHTA and CDR2 FQGNSA. CDR3 length: 13 residues. TCRdb passed the 5' RACE reads through MiXCR, listing each CDR3 protein once. The sample lists 280,000 or so distinct CDR3 sequences, roughly 18% seen once, with 23% in the top ten. This TCR derives from a young man who had mild COVID-19 (a few samples of this study predate the infection). Cell type and time point are not known. The J gene is TRBJ2-7, the V gene TRBV7-2; D may be TRBD1 or TRBD2 (5 bases each). The sequenced sample was PBMCs or a T cell subset sorted from them (not recorded which). CDR3 sequence reads: CASSSDGAGEQYF. CDR3 in DNA: TGTGCCAGCAGCTCGGATGGGGCGGGCGAGCAGTACTTC.